A selection of T cell receptor beta chains follows, all from one sample in a study of tumor-infiltrating lymphocytes in primary liver carcinoma. One entry per CDR3 protein results from TCRdb running MiXCR on the multiplex PCR reads. Of around 330,000 distinct CDR3 sequences in the sample, around three fifths were seen once. Sequenced: peripheral blood. These receptors were obtained from a man aged 40-55 years with primary liver carcinoma and hepatitis B virus infection. Each CDR3 is given with its conserved first and last residue. Fields, in order: CDR3 protein, CDR3 DNA, D gene, J gene, V gene, clone size. D genes are given only for firm matches. Clone sizes are given selectively: once, few, many, or a class where the clone is expanded.

CVTTGFLPNQETQYF	TGTGTCACGACAGGGTTCCTGCCGAACCAAGAGACCCAGTACTTC	TRBD1	TRBJ2-5	TRBV6-1	NA
CASSQAGGWEQYF	TGTGCCAGCAGCCAAGCGGGAGGTTGGGAGCAGTACTTC	TRBD2	TRBJ2-7	TRBV12-3/TRBV12-4	many
CASSLGLAGNHGTHYF	TGTGCCAGCAGCTTAGGACTAGCGGGAAACCATGGGACCCATTACTTC	TRBD2	TRBJ2-5	TRBV11-2	NA
CAISDDLNTEAFF	TGTGCCATCAGTGACGACCTAAACACTGAAGCTTTCTTT	NA	TRBJ1-1	TRBV10-3	NA
CASSQGWANGLEQYF	TGCGCCAGCAGCCAAGGGTGGGCTAACGGGCTCGAGCAGTACTTC	NA	TRBJ2-7	TRBV4-3	once
CVFTVSGRYEQFF	TGTGTCTTCACAGTAAGCGGGAGGTATGAGCAGTTCTTC	TRBD2	TRBJ2-1	TRBV30	NA
CSTGTGNTDTHYF	TGTAGCACCGGGACAGGGAACACAGATACGCACTATTTT	TRBD1	TRBJ2-3	TRBV29-1	NA
CASSPGPGGETQYF	TGTGCCAGCAGTCCCGGGCCAGGGGGAGAGACCCAGTACTTC	TRBD1	TRBJ2-5	TRBV28	many
CASSHTDRGNNSPLHF	TGTGCCAGCAGCCATACAGACAGGGGGAATAATTCACCCCTCCACTTT	TRBD1	TRBJ1-6	TRBV7-9	NA
CASSPISASGTFDDQFF	TGTGCCAGCAGTCCCATATCGGCTAGCGGGACATTTGATGATCAGTTCTTC	TRBD2	TRBJ2-1	TRBV7-8	NA
CASSPASGSYNNEQFF	TGTGCCAGCAGTCCTGCTAGCGGGAGTTACAACAATGAGCAGTTCTTC	TRBD2	TRBJ2-1	TRBV12-3/TRBV12-4	NA
CASSEGLAAYNEQFF	TGTGCCAGCAGTGAAGGACTAGCGGCATACAATGAGCAGTTCTTC	TRBD2	TRBJ2-1	TRBV6-1	many
CASSYRDGSVNYEQYF	TGTGCCAGCAGCTATCGGGATGGTAGCGTGAACTACGAGCAGTACTTC	NA	TRBJ2-7	TRBV14	many
CAGGANLDTDTQYF	TGTGCGGGGGGGGCTAACCTTGACACAGATACGCAGTATTTT	NA	TRBJ2-3	TRBV2	NA
CAWSQGQGNQPQHF	TGTGCCTGGAGTCAGGGACAGGGGAATCAGCCCCAGCATTTT	TRBD1	TRBJ1-5	TRBV30	NA
CASKESESKNIQYF	TGTGCCAGCAAAGAGTCTGAAAGCAAAAACATTCAGTACTTC	NA	TRBJ2-4	TRBV4-2	many
CASSYPGGGNEKLFF	TGTGCCAGCAGTTACCCGGGAGGGGGTAATGAAAAACTGTTTTTT	NA	TRBJ1-4	TRBV6-2/TRBV6-3	many
CASSIGQGGVMNTEAFF	TGTGCCAGCAGCATAGGCCAGGGGGGAGTCATGAATACTGAAGCTTTCTTT	TRBD1	TRBJ1-1	TRBV11-2	NA
CASGKAVSTDTQYF	TGTGCCAGCGGTAAAGCGGTTAGCACAGATACGCAGTATTTT	NA	TRBJ2-3	TRBV12-3/TRBV12-4	NA
CASSYSSRGSSGVNVLTF	TGTGCCAGCAGTTACTCGAGCAGGGGTAGCTCTGGGGTCAACGTCCTAACTTTC	NA	TRBJ2-6	TRBV6-5	NA
CASSWGDAETQYF	TGTGCCAGCAGCTGGGGGGATGCGGAGACCCAGTACTTC	NA	TRBJ2-5	TRBV5-6	few
CASSLGTVPVGTQYF	TGTGCCAGCAGCCTGGGGACAGTCCCGGTAGGGACCCAGTACTTC	TRBD1	TRBJ2-5	TRBV11-1	NA
CASSEYRDSAVELFF	TGTGCCAGCAGTGAGTACAGAGATAGCGCCGTGGAGCTGTTTTTT	NA	TRBJ2-2	TRBV6-1	NA
CASSQGIAESYEQYF	TGTGCCAGCAGCCAAGGAATAGCGGAATCCTACGAGCAGTACTTC	NA	TRBJ2-7	TRBV4-2	many
CASSERTSGGAGGLFF	TGTGCCAGCAGTGAGAGGACTAGTGGAGGGGCCGGGGGGCTGTTTTTT	TRBD2	TRBJ2-2	TRBV6-1	NA
CSAAPRATTNGHFF	TGCAGCGCCGCGCCCCGGGCTACAACCAATGGGCACTTCTTC	NA	TRBJ2-1	TRBV29-1	NA
CASSSHALSGRSGEQYF	TGTGCCAGCAGTTCCCACGCCCTTAGCGGGAGATCGGGGGAGCAGTACTTC	TRBD2	TRBJ2-7	TRBV28	NA
CASSLSGGGSYEQYF	TGCGCCAGCAGCTTAAGCGGGGGCGGCTCCTACGAGCAGTACTTC	TRBD2	TRBJ2-7	TRBV5-1	many
CASSLTRGSQPQHF	TGTGCCAGCAGTTTAACTAGGGGCAGTCAGCCCCAGCATTTT	NA	TRBJ1-5	TRBV12-3/TRBV12-4	many
CASSVEGTEGKLFF	TGTGCCAGCAGTGTTGAGGGGACGGAGGGAAAACTGTTTTTT	NA	TRBJ1-4	TRBV2	NA
CASKFGSSYEQYF	TGTGCCAGCAAATTCGGGAGCTCCTACGAGCAGTACTTC	NA	TRBJ2-7	TRBV6-1	many
CSVEGRTSTDTQYF	TGCAGCGTTGAAGGGCGGACTAGCACAGATACGCAGTATTTT	NA	TRBJ2-3	TRBV29-1	many
CASSLASNQPQHF	TGCGCCAGCAGCTTGGCGTCCAATCAGCCCCAGCATTTT	NA	TRBJ1-5	TRBV5-1	NA
CASSPGRGFRNQPQHF	TGTGCCAGCAGTCCGGGGAGAGGGTTTCGCAATCAGCCCCAGCATTTT	NA	TRBJ1-5	TRBV28	few
CASRTGDFYGYTF	TGTGCCAGCAGAACAGGGGATTTCTATGGCTACACCTTC	TRBD1	TRBJ1-2	TRBV5-5	NA
CASSSDRDSYEQYF	TGTGCCAGCAGCTCCGATCGGGACAGCTACGAGCAGTACTTC	TRBD1	TRBJ2-7	TRBV7-2	once
CASSFEGTEAFF	TGTGCCAGCAGCTTTGAAGGGACTGAAGCTTTCTTT	NA	TRBJ1-1	TRBV12-3/TRBV12-4	NA
CASSTGTGSADTQYF	TGCGCCAGCAGCACCGGGACAGGGAGCGCAGATACGCAGTATTTT	TRBD1	TRBJ2-3	TRBV5-1	few
CASTGDVGETQYF	TGTGCCAGCACCGGGGACGTCGGAGAGACCCAGTACTTC	NA	TRBJ2-5	TRBV12-3/TRBV12-4	few
CASSYRRTGGGTDTQYF	TGTGCCAGCAGTTACCGCCGGACAGGAGGAGGCACAGATACGCAGTATTTT	TRBD1	TRBJ2-3	TRBV6-5	few
CANSLGLRNTEAFF	TGTGCCAACAGTTTGGGACTGAGGAACACTGAAGCTTTCTTT	NA	TRBJ1-1	TRBV28	NA
CASNPWTIQPGNTIYF	TGTGCCAGCAATCCATGGACAATCCAACCTGGAAACACCATATATTTT	NA	TRBJ1-3	TRBV12-3/TRBV12-4	NA
CASSYDKNNEQFF	TGTGCCAGCAGCTACGACAAGAACAATGAGCAGTTCTTC	NA	TRBJ2-1	TRBV2	NA
CATSDFLTGSLQETQYF	TGTGCCACCAGTGATTTCCTGACGGGAAGCCTCCAAGAGACCCAGTACTTC	NA	TRBJ2-5	TRBV24-1	NA
CASSIPKYGEAFF	TGTGCCAGTAGTATACCGAAGTATGGTGAAGCTTTCTTT	NA	TRBJ1-1	TRBV19	NA
CASSFGTAYEQYF	TGTGCCAGCAGTTTTGGGACTGCATACGAGCAGTACTTC	NA	TRBJ2-7	TRBV6-5	NA
CAWSSLTGAGGYTF	TGTGCCTGGAGTTCCCTGACAGGGGCAGGAGGCTACACCTTC	TRBD1	TRBJ1-2	TRBV30	NA
CAAGSGFNEKLFF	TGTGCCGCCGGGTCGGGCTTTAATGAAAAACTGTTTTTT	NA	TRBJ1-4	TRBV10-3	few
CASSLGPRTEQYF	TGTGCCAGCAGCTTAGGGCCCAGAACCGAGCAGTACTTC	NA	TRBJ2-7	TRBV7-8	NA